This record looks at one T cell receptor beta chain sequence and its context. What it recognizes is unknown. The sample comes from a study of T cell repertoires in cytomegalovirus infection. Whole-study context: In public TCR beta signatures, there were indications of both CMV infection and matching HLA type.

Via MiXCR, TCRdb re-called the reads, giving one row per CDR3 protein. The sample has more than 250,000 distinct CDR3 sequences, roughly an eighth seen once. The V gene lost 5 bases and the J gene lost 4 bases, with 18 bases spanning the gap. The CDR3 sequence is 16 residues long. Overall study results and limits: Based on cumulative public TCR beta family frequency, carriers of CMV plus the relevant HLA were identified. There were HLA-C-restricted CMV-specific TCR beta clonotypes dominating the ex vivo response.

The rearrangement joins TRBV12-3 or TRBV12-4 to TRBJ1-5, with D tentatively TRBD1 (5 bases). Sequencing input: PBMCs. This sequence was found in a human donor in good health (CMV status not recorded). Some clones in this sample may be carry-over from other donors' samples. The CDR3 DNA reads TGTGCCAGCAGTCTCCCGGGGGGGAGGGGTAATCAGCCCCAGCATTTT. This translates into CASSLPGGRGNQPQHF.